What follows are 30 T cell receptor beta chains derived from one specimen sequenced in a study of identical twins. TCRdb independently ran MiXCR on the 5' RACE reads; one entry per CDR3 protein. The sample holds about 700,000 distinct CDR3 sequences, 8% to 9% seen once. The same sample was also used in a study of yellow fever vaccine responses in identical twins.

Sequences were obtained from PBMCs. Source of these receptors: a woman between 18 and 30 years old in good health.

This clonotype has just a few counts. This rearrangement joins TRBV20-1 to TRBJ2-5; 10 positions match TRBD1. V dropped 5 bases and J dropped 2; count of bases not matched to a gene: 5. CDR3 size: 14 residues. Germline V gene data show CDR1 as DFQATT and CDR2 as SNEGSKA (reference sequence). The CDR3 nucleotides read TGCAGTGCTTCCCGACAGGGGGCACAAGAGACCCAGTACTTC. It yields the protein CSASRQGAQETQYF.

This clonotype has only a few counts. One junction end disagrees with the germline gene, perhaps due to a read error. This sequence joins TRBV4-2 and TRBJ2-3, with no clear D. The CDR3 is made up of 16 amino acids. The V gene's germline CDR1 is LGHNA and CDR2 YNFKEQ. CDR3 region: CASSQTSRTSTDTQYF. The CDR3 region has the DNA TGCGCCAGCAGCCAAACTTCGCGTACTAGCACAGATACGCAGTATTTT.

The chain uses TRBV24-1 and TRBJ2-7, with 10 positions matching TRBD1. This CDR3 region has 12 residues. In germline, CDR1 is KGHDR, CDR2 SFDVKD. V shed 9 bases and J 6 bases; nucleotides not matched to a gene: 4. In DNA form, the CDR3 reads TGTGCCACCGCGGGACAGGGGAGCGAGCAGTACTTC. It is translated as CATAGQGSEQYF.

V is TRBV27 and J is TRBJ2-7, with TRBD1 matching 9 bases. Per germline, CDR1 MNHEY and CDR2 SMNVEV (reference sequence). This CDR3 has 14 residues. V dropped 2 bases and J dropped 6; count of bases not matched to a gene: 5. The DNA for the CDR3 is TGTGCCAGCAGTTTAAGGGACAGGGTGGGCGAGCAGTACTTC. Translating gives CASSLRDRVGEQYF.

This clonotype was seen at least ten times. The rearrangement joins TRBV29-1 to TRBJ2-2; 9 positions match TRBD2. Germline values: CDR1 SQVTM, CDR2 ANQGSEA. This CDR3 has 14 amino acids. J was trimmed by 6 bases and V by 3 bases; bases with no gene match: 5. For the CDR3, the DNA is TGCAGCGTTGAGGGTAGCGGGAGATCCGGGGAGCTGTTTTTT. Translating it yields CSVEGSGRSGELFF.

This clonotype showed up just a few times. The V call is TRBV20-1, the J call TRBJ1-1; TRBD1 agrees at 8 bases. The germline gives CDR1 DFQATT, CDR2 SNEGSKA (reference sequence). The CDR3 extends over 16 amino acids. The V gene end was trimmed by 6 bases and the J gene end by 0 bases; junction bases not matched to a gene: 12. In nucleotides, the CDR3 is TGCAGTGCGAAACCGACAGGGGCCCTCATGAACACTGAAGCTTTCTTT. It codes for CSAKPTGALMNTEAFF.

The CDR3 is CASSQDLGAGELFF. CDR3 DNA sequence: TGTGCCAGCAGCCAAGATCTAGGAGCCGGGGAGCTGTTTTTT. This sequence joins TRBV3-1 and TRBJ2-2; D gene uncertain. Germline V gene sequence: CDR1 LGHDT, CDR2 YNNKEL (reference sequence). The length of the CDR3 is 14 residues. The V gene lost 0 bases and the J gene lost 6 bases, with 8 bases spanning the gap.

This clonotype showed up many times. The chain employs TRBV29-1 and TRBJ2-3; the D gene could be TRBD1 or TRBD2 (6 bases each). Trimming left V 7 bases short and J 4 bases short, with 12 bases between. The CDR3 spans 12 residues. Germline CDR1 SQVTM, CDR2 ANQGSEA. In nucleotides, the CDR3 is TGCAGCGGCTCGGGGGCCTCAGATACGCAGTATTTT. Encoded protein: CSGSGASDTQYF.

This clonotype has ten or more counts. CDR3 sequence reads: CSASRLAAISYNEQFF. The DNA for the CDR3 is TGCAGTGCTTCGAGACTAGCGGCTATCTCCTACAATGAGCAGTTCTTC. The gene calls are TRBV20-1 and TRBJ2-1, with 9 bases lining up with TRBD2. The CDR3 consists of 16 residues. Germline V lookup: CDR1 DFQATT, CDR2 SNEGSKA (reference sequence). Trimming at V came to 5 bases and at J to 0 bases, leaving 8 bases not matched to a gene.

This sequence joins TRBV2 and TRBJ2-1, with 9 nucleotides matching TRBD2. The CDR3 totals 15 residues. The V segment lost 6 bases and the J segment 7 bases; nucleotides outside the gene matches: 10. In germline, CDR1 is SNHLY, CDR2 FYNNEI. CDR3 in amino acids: CASSFVGREGNEQFF. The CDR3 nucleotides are TGTGCCAGCAGCTTCGTTGGGCGGGAGGGGAATGAGCAGTTCTTC.

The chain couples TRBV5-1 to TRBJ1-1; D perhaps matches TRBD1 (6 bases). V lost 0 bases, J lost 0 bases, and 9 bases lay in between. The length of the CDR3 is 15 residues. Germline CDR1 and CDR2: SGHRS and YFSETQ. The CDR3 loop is CASSLAQGMNTEAFF. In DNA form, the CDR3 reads TGCGCCAGCAGCTTGGCACAGGGAATGAACACTGAAGCTTTCTTT.

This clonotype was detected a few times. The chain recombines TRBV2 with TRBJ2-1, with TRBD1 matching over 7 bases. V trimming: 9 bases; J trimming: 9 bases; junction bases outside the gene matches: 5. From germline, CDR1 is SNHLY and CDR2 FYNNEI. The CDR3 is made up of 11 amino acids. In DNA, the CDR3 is TGTGCCAGGGGACAGTCGGGTGAGCAGTTCTTC. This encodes CARGQSGEQFF.

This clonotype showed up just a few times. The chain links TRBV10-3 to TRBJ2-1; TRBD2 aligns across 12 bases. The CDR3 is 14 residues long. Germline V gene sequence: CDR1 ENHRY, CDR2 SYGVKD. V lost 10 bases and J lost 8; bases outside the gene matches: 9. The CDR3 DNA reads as TGTGCCACTCTAGCGGGAGGGGGGGGAGATGAGCAGTTCTTC. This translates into CATLAGGGGDEQFF.

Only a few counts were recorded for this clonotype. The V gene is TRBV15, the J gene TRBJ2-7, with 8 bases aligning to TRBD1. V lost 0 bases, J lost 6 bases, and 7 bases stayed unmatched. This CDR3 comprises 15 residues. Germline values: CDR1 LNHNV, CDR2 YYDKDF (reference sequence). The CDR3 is CATSRDLGQGLEQYF. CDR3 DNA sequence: TGTGCCACCAGCAGAGATCTAGGACAGGGACTCGAGCAGTACTTC.

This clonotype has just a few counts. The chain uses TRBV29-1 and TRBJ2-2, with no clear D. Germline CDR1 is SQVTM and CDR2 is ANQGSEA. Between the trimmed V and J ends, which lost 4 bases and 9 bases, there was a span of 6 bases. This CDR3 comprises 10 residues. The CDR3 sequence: CSVGERELFF. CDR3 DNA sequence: TGCAGCGTTGGGGAAAGGGAGCTGTTTTTT.

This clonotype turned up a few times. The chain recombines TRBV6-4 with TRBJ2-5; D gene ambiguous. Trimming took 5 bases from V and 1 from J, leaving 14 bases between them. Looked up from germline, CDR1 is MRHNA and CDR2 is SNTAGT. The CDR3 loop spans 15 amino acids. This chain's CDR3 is CASSRVGGTQETQYF. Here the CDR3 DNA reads TGTGCCAGCAGTAGGGTGGGCGGCACCCAAGAGACCCAGTACTTC.

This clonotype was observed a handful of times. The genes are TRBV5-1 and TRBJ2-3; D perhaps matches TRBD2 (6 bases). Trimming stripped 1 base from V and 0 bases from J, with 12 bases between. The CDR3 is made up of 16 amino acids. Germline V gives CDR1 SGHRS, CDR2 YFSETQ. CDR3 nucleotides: TGCGCCAGCAGCTTGCCATCGGGACTCAGCACAGATACGCAGTATTTT. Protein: CASSLPSGLSTDTQYF.

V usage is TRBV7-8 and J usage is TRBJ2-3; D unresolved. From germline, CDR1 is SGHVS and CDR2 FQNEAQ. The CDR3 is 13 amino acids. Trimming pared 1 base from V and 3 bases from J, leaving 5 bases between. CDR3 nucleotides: TGTGCCAGCAGCTTAGAAATGACAGATACGCAGTATTTT. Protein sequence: CASSLEMTDTQYF. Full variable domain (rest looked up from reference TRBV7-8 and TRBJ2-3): GAGVSQSPRYKVAKRGQDVALRCDPISGHVSLFWYQQALGQGPEFLTYFQNEAQLDKSGLPSDRFFAERPEGSVSTLKIQRTQQEDSAVYLCASSLEMTDTQYFGPGTRLTVL.

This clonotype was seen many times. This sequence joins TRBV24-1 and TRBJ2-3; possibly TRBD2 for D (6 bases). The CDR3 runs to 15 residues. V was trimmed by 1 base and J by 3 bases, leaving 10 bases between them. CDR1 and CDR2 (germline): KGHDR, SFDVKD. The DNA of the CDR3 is TGTGCCACCAGTGATTTTTCCCGGGAGACAGATACGCAGTATTTT. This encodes CATSDFSRETDTQYF.

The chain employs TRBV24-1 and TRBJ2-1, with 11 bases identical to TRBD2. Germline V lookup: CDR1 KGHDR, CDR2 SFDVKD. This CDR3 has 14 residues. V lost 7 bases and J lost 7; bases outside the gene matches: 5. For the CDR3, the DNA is TGTGCCACCAGCCCTGGACTAGCGGGTAATGAGCAGTTCTTC. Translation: CATSPGLAGNEQFF.

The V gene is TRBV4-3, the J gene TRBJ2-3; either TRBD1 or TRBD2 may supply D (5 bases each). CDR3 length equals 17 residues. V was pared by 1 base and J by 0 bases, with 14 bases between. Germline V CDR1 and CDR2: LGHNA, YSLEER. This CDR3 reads CASSQVRGPGSTDTQYF. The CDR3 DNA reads TGCGCCAGCAGCCAAGTTAGGGGTCCGGGAAGCACAGATACGCAGTATTTT.

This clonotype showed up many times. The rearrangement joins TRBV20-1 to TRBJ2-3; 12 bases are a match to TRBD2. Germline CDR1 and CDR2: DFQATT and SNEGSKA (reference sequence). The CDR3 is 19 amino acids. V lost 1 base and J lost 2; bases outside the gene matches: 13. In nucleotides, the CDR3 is TGCAGTGCTAGAGTGGCCACCACTAGCGGGAGGCCCAACACAGATACGCAGTATTTT. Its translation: CSARVATTSGRPNTDTQYF.

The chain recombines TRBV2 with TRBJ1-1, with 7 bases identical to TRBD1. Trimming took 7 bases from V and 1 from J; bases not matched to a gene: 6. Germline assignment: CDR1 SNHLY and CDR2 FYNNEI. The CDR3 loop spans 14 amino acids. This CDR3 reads CASKNRQGNTEAFF. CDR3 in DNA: TGTGCCAGCAAGAACCGACAGGGGAACACTGAAGCTTTCTTT.

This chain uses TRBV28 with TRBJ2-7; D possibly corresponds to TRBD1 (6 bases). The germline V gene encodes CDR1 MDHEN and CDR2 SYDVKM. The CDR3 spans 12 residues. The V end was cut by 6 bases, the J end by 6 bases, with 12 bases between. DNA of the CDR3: TGTGCCAGCAGCTATACAGGGCGCGAGCAGTACTTC. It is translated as CASSYTGREQYF. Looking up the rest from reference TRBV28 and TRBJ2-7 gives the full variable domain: DVKVTQSSRYLVKRTGEKVFLECVQDMDHENMFWYRQDPGLGLRLIYFSYDVKMKEKGDIPEGYSVSREKKERFSLILESASTNQTSMYLCASSYTGREQYFGPGTRLTVT.

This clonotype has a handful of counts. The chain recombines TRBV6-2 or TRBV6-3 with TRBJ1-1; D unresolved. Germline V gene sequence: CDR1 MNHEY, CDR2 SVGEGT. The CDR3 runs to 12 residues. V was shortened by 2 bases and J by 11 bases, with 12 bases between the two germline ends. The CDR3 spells CASSYAALRAFF. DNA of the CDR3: TGTGCCAGCAGTTACGCGGCCCTCAGGGCTTTCTTT.

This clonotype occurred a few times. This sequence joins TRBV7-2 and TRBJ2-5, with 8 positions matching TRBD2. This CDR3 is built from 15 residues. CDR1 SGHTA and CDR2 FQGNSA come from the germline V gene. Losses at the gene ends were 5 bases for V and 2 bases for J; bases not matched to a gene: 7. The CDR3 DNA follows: TGTGCCAGCAGCCGAGCCGGGACTAGTCAAGAGACCCAGTACTTC. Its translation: CASSRAGTSQETQYF. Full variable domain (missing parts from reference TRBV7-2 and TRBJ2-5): GAGVSQSPSNKVTEKGKDVELRCDPISGHTALYWYRQSLGQGLEFLIYFQGNSAPDKSGLPSDRFSAERTGGSVSTLTIQRTQQEDSAVYLCASSRAGTSQETQYFGPGTRLLVL.

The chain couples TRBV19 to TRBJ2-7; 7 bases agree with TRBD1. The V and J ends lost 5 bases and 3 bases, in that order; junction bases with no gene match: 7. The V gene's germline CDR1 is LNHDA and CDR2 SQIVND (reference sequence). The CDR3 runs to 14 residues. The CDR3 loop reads CASSLTGLRYEQYF. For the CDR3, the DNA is TGTGCCAGTAGTTTGACAGGGTTGCGCTACGAGCAGTACTTC.

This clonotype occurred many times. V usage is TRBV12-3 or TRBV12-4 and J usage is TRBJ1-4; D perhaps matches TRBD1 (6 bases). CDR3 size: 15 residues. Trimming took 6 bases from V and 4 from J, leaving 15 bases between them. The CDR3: CASRFRGQNNEKLFF. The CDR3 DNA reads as TGTGCCAGCAGGTTTAGAGGACAGAATAATGAAAAACTGTTTTTT.

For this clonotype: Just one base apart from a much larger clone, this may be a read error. The DNA for the CDR3 is TGTGCCAGCAGTCAACAACCGGTTGGTGAGATCCAGTACTTC. Its translation: CASSQQPVGEIQYF. This chain uses TRBV12-3 or TRBV12-4 with TRBJ2-5, with D uncertain. The CDR3 has 14 amino acids.

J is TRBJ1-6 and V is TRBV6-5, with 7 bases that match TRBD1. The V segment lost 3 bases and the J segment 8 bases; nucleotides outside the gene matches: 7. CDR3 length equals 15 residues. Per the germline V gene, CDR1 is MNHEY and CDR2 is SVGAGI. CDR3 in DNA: TGTGCCAGCAGTTATCTGGGGACAGCCGATTCACCCCTCCACTTT. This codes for CASSYLGTADSPLHF.